This T cell receptor (beta chain) is from a study of Ad26.COV2.S vaccination and SARS-CoV-2 variants. V lost 4 bases to trimming and J lost 1 base, with 13 bases between them. Germline CDR1 is LGHDT and CDR2 is YNNKEL (reference sequence). The CDR3 length is 15 residues. Here immunoSEQ multiplex PCR was the method, and the copy in TCRdb shows in-frame clones only, minus some. This table has about 350,000 clones, more than 85% appearing once. Described treatment: 15 to 20 received Ad26.COV2.S at low or high dose, single or two shots; roughly five received placebo; per-sample allocation not given. The investigators took samples on day 63 after the first vaccine or placebo injection.

The chain combines TRBV3-1 (or the pseudogene TRBV3-2) with TRBJ1-1, with D unclear. The receptor was derived from a person aged 18-65 years who received the Ad26.COV2.S COVID-19 vaccine or a placebo. Material: peripheral blood, obtained in a trial of Ad26.COV2.S vaccine versus placebo. CDR3 coding DNA: TGTGCCAGCAGCCCCCTCGAGCTGGGGAACACTGAAGCTTTCTTT. It is translated as CASSPLELGNTEAFF.